A selection of T cell receptor beta chains follows, all from one sample in a study of healthy donors' naive CD4 and CD8 T cells. MiXCR was run by TCRdb on the reads, yielding one entry per CDR3 protein. Among 150,000 to 200,000 distinct CDR3 sequences listed, around 74% were seen once. Sequenced: naive CD4+ and CD8+ T cells sorted from blood, pooled from several donors. The receptors were gathered from a pool of human donors in good health; the sample pools cells from several healthy donors. CDR3s include the opening cysteine and the closing phenylalanine or tryptophan. The D gene is left open where the match is weak. Size is stated for part of the rows, as once, few or many counts, or as a class when the clone is expanded.

clone_size,v_call,j_call,d_call,cdr3_aa,cdr3_nt
NA,TRBV6-5,TRBJ2-5,NA,CASQGRRGRGAPQETQYF,TGTGCCAGCCAAGGGAGACGAGGACGGGGGGCGCCCCAAGAGACCCAGTACTTC
NA,TRBV29-1,TRBJ2-3,TRBD2,CSSRGVRADTQYF,TGCAGCTCTCGGGGGGTAAGGGCAGATACGCAGTATTTT
NA,TRBV29-1,TRBJ2-7,NA,CSVSRPGAGDSYEQYF,TGCAGCGTTTCCCGCCCCGGGGCAGGGGACTCCTACGAGCAGTACTTC
few,TRBV27,TRBJ2-1,NA,CASSKGVHNEQFF,TGTGCCAGCAGTAAGGGGGTTCACAATGAGCAGTTCTTC
NA,TRBV29-1,TRBJ2-1,NA,CSVEWGRADEQFF,TGCAGCGTTGAATGGGGCAGGGCGGATGAGCAGTTCTTC
NA,TRBV10-3,TRBJ2-5,NA,CASSYGPSGDETQYF,TGTGCCAGCAGTTACGGTCCTAGTGGGGATGAGACCCAGTACTTC
NA,TRBV6-5,TRBJ1-3,TRBD1,CASSQTGEKVENTIYF,TGTGCCAGCAGTCAGACAGGGGAAAAGGTTGAAAACACCATATATTTT
NA,TRBV6-5,TRBJ2-3,NA,CASTTLQAGKEDTQYF,TGTGCCAGCACCACCCTCCAGGCAGGGAAAGAGGATACGCAGTATTTT
NA,TRBV18,TRBJ2-7,TRBD1,CASSPVRDRGSEQYF,TGTGCCAGCTCACCAGTTCGGGACAGGGGAAGTGAGCAGTACTTC
NA,TRBV6-5,TRBJ1-1,NA,CASSYGGGEAFF,TGTGCCAGCAGTTACGGAGGGGGTGAAGCTTTCTTT
NA,TRBV29-1,TRBJ2-7,TRBD2,CSVEGATSGKYEQYF,TGCAGCGTTGAGGGGGCGACTAGCGGGAAGTACGAGCAGTACTTC
NA,TRBV2,TRBJ2-7,NA,CASSDRWLRQSSYEQYF,TGTGCCAGCAGTGACAGGTGGCTCCGACAGAGCTCCTACGAGCAGTACTTC
NA,TRBV6-5,TRBJ2-7,TRBD2,CASTGAGPYEQYF,TGTGCCAGCACCGGAGCGGGACCCTACGAGCAGTACTTC
NA,TRBV28,TRBJ1-5,NA,CASSPPGAGNQPQHF,TGTGCCAGCAGTCCCCCGGGGGCGGGCAATCAGCCCCAGCATTTT
NA,TRBV29-1,TRBJ2-4,NA,CSVEAEHYRLAKNIQYF,TGCAGCGTTGAGGCCGAGCACTACAGGCTAGCCAAAAACATTCAGTACTTC
NA,TRBV11-1,TRBJ2-5,NA,CASSSIQETQYF,TGTGCCAGCAGCTCGATTCAAGAGACCCAGTACTTC
NA,TRBV5-4,TRBJ2-7,TRBD1,CASSPGTGQDEQYF,TGTGCCAGCAGCCCCGGGACAGGGCAGGACGAGCAGTACTTC
NA,TRBV19,TRBJ1-1,NA,CASSMGQRSAFF,TGTGCCAGTAGTATGGGGCAGAGGAGCGCTTTCTTT
NA,TRBV6-5,TRBJ2-4,NA,CASRPLTEAKNIQYF,TGTGCCAGCAGACCTCTGACCGAGGCCAAAAACATTCAGTACTTC
NA,TRBV19,TRBJ1-2,TRBD1,CASSPGQANGYTF,TGTGCCAGTAGTCCGGGACAGGCGAATGGCTACACCTTC
NA,TRBV6-5,TRBJ1-5,NA,CASSAGFGPQHF,TGTGCCAGCAGCGCAGGGTTCGGGCCCCAGCATTTT
once,TRBV10-3,TRBJ1-2,TRBD1,CAISGTGKDYGYTF,TGTGCCATCAGCGGGACAGGGAAGGACTATGGCTACACCTTC
NA,TRBV27,TRBJ1-1,NA,CASSLVGTPSEAFF,TGTGCCAGCAGTTTGGTTGGGACTCCCAGTGAAGCTTTCTTT
few,TRBV19,TRBJ1-1,NA,CASSINPLSAEAFF,TGTGCCAGTAGTATAAACCCACTAAGCGCTGAAGCTTTCTTT
few,TRBV19,TRBJ2-5,NA,CASRAGQGPSPWETQYF,TGTGCCAGCCGGGCAGGGCAGGGACCCAGTCCCTGGGAGACCCAGTACTTC
NA,TRBV6-2/TRBV6-3,TRBJ1-2,NA,CATRDIANYGYTF,TGTGCCACCCGGGACATCGCTAACTATGGCTACACCTTC
once,TRBV5-1,TRBJ1-1,NA,CASSQDGFPSLIGMNTEAFF,TGCGCCAGCAGCCAGGATGGGTTTCCCTCCCTAATCGGGATGAACACTGAAGCTTTCTTT
NA,TRBV6-5,TRBJ2-7,TRBD1,CASSFGTGFYEQYF,TGTGCCAGCAGTTTCGGGACAGGGTTCTACGAGCAGTACTTC
NA,TRBV12-3/TRBV12-4,TRBJ2-3,NA,CASKRGRADTQYF,TGTGCCAGCAAAAGGGGGAGGGCTGATACGCAGTATTTT
NA,TRBV27,TRBJ1-5,NA,CASSYLGNQPQHF,TGTGCCAGCAGTTATCTCGGCAATCAGCCCCAGCATTTT
NA,TRBV30,TRBJ2-7,NA,CAWSVLTVYEQYF,TGTGCCTGGAGTGTATTGACAGTCTACGAGCAGTACTTC
NA,TRBV6-5,TRBJ1-1,TRBD1,CASSRDRVRGTEAFF,TGTGCCAGCAGTCGGGACAGGGTAAGGGGGACTGAAGCTTTCTTT
NA,TRBV12-3/TRBV12-4,TRBJ2-1,NA,CASSSPGTGVEFF,TGTGCCAGCAGTTCTCCCGGAACTGGGGTGGAGTTCTTC
few,TRBV5-1,TRBJ2-6,NA,CASSLDVVGANVLTF,TGCGCCAGCAGCCTGGATGTCGTTGGGGCCAACGTCCTGACTTTC